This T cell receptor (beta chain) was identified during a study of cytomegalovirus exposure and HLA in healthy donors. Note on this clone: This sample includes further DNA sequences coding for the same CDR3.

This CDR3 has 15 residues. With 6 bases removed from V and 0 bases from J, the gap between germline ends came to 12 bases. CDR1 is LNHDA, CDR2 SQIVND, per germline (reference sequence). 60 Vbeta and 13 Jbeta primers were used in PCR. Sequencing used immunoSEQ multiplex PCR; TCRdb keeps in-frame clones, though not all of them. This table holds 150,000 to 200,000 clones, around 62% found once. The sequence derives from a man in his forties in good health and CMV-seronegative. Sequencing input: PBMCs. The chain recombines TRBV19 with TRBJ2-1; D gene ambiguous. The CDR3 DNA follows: TGTGCCAGTAGCCCCGGCGGCAGCTCCTACAATGAGCAGTTCTTC. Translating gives CASSPGGSSYNEQFF.